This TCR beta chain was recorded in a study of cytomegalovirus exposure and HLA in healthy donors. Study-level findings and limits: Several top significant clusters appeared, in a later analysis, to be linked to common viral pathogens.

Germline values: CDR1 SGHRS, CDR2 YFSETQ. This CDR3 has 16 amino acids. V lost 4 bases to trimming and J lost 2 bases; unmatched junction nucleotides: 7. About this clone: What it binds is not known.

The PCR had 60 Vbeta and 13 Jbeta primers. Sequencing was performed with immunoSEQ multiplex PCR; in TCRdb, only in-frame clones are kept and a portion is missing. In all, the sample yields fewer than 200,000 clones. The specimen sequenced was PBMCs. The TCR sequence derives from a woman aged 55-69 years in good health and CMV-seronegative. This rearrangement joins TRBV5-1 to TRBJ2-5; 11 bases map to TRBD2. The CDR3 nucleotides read TGCGCCAGCAGCCTATTAGCGGGGGGGGATCAAGAGACCCAGTACTTC. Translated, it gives CASSLLAGGDQETQYF.